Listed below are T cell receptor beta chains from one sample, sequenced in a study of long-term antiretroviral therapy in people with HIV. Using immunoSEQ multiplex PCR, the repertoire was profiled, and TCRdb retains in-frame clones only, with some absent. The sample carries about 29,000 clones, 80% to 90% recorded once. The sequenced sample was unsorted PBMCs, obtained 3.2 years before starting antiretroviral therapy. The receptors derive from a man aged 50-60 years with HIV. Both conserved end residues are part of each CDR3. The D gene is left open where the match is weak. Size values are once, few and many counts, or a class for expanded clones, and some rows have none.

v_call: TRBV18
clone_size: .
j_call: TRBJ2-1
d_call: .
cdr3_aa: CASSPTRTYNEQFF
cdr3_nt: TGTGCCAGCTCACCGACCAGGACCTACAATGAGCAGTTCTTC

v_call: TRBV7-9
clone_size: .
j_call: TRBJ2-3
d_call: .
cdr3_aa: CASRVSGPEAQYF
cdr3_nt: TGTGCCAGCCGGGTTTCGGGGCCCGAGGCGCAGTATTTT

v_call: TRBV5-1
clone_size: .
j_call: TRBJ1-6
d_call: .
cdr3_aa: CASSPWDGGNSPLHF
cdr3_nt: TGCGCCAGCAGCCCCTGGGACGGAGGTAATTCACCCCTCCACTTT

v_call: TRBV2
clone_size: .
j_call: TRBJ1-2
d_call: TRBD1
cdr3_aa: CASTLSSFDRVGGYTF
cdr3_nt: TGTGCCAGCACCTTAAGCTCTTTTGACAGGGTTGGCGGCTACACCTTC

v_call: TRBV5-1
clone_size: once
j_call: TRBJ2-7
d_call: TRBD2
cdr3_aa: CASSLGGGQAYEQYF
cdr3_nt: TGCGCCAGCAGCCTCGGGGGGGGCCAAGCCTACGAGCAGTACTTC

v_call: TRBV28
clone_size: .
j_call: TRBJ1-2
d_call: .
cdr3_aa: CASSGTPDYGYTF
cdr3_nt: TGTGCCAGCAGCGGGACGCCCGACTATGGCTACACCTTC

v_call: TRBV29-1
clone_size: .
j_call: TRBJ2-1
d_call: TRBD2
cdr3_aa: CSCQAGAYNEQFF
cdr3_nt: TGCAGCTGTCAGGCGGGAGCCTACAATGAGCAGTTCTTC

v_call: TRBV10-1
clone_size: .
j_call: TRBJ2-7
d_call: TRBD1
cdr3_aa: CASSGTGSTHEQYF
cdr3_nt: TGCGCCAGCAGCGGGACAGGGTCCACCCACGAGCAGTACTTC

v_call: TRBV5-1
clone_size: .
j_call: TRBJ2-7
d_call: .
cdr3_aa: CASSLEGITGNPYEQYF
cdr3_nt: TGCGCCAGCAGCTTGGAAGGGATTACGGGAAACCCCTACGAGCAGTACTTC

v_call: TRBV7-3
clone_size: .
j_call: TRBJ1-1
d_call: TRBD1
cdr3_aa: CASSPRQGGEAFF
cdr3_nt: TGTGCCAGCAGCCCGAGACAGGGGGGCGAGGCTTTCTTT

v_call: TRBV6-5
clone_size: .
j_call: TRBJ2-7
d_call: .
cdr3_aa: CASSYPGAEQYF
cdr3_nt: TGTGCCAGCAGTTACCCAGGGGCTGAGCAGTACTTC

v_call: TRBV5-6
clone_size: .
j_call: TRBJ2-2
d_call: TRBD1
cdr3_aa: CASSSWTGWDTGELFF
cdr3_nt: TGTGCCAGCAGCTCCTGGACAGGATGGGACACCGGGGAGCTGTTTTTT

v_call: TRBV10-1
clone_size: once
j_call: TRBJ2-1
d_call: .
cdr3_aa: CASRETYNEQFF
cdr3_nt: TGCGCCAGCAGGGAGACCTACAATGAGCAGTTCTTC

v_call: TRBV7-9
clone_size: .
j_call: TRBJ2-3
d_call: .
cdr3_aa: CASSLGRYLTDTQYF
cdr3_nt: TGTGCCAGCAGCTTAGGTCGCTATCTCACAGATACGCAGTATTTT

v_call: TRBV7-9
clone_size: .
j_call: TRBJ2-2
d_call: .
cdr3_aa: CASRGGHINTGELFF
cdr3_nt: TGTGCCAGCAGGGGCGGACACATAAACACCGGGGAGCTGTTTTTT

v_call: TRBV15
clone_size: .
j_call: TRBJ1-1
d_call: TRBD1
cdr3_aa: CATSTGGANTEAFF
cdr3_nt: TGTGCCACCAGCACAGGGGGCGCGAACACTGAAGCTTTCTTT

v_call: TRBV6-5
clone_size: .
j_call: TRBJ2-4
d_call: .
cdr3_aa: CASRTQGNIQYF
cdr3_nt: TGTGCCAGCAGGACGCAGGGAAACATTCAGTACTTC

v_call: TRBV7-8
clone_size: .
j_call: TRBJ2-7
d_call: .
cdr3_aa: CASSLVGVGYEQYF
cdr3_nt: TGTGCCAGCAGCTTAGTGGGGGTGGGGTACGAGCAGTACTTC

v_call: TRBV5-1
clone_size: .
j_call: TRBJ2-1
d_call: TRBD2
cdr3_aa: CASSETPSGRLLYNEQFF
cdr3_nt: TGCGCCAGCAGCGAAACTCCTAGCGGGAGGCTTCTATACAATGAGCAGTTCTTC

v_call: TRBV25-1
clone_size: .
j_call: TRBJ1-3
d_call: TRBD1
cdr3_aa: CASRSDRGSGNTIYF
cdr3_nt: TGTGCCAGCAGGTCGGACAGGGGGTCTGGAAACACCATATATTTT

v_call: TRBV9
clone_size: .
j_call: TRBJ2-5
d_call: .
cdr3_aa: CASSVVQGETQYF
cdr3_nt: TGTGCCAGCAGCGTAGTACAGGGCGAGACCCAGTACTTC

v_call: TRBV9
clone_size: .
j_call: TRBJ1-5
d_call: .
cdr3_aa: CASSVGFTENQPQHF
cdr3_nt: TGTGCCAGCAGCGTAGGGTTCACCGAAAATCAGCCCCAGCATTTT

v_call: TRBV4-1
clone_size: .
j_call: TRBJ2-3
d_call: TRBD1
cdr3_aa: CASSPDRGLTDTQYF
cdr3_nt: TGCGCCAGCAGCCCGGACAGGGGGCTGACAGATACGCAGTATTTT

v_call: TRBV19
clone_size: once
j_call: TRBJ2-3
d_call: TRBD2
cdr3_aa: CASSPHGGGTDTQYF
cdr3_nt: TGTGCCAGTAGTCCCCATGGGGGGGGTACGGATACGCAGTATTTT

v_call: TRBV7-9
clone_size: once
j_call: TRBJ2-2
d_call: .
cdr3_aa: CASSLISGRSGELFF
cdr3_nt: TGTGCCAGCAGCTTAATATCCGGGCGGAGCGGGGAGCTGTTTTTT

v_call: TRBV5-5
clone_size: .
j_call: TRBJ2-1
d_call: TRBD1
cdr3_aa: CASSLTGTGINEQFF
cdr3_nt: TGTGCCAGCAGCTTGACCGGGACAGGGATCAATGAGCAGTTCTTC

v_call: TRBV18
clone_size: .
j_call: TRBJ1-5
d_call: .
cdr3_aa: CASSPPGLPETQPQHF
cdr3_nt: TGTGCCAGCTCACCACCGGGACTCCCCGAGACTCAGCCCCAGCATTTT

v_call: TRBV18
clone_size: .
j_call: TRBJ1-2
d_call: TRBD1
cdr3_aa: CASFPGQGAMSNYTF
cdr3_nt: TGTGCCAGCTTCCCGGGACAGGGGGCCATGTCGAATTACACCTTC

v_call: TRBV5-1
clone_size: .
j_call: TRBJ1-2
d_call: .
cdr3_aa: CASSPEPDRLLGGYTF
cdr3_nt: TGCGCCAGCAGCCCAGAACCCGACAGACTATTAGGTGGCTACACCTTC

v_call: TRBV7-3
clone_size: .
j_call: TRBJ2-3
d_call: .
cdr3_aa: CASSAGGLSTDTQYF
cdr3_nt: TGTGCCAGCAGCGCCGGAGGACTCAGCACAGATACGCAGTATTTT

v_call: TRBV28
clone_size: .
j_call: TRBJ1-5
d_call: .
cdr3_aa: CASSTRSPGSNQPQHF
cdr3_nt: TGTGCCAGCAGCACCCGTAGCCCAGGGAGCAATCAGCCCCAGCATTTT

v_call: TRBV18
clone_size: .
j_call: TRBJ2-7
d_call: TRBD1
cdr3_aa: CASSPLPGGTSYEQYF
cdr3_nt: TGTGCCAGCTCACCGCTACCAGGGGGCACCTCCTACGAGCAGTACTTC

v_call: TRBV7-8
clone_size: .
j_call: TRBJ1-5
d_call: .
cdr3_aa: CASNLGVVGDSNQPQHF
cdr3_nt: TGTGCCAGCAACCTGGGGGTGGTCGGCGATAGCAATCAGCCCCAGCATTTT

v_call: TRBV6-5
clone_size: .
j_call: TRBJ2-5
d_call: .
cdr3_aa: CASSPGAQETQYF
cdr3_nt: TGTGCCAGCAGTCCCGGGGCCCAAGAGACCCAGTACTTC

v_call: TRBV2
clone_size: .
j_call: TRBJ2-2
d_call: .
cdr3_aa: CASSDIVGNTGELFF
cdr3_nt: TGTGCCAGCAGTGATATTGTAGGGAACACCGGGGAGCTGTTTTTT

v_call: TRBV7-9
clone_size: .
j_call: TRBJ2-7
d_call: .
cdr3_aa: CASSSVPYEQYF
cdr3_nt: TGTGCCAGCAGCTCCGTCCCCTACGAGCAGTACTTC

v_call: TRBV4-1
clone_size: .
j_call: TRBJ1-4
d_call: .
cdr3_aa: CASSQKSAVVNEKLFF
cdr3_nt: TGCGCCAGCAGCCAAAAGTCAGCGGTAGTTAATGAAAAACTGTTTTTT

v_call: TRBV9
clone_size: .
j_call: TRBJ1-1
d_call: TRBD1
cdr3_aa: CASSLGTGGGTEAFF
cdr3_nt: TGTGCCAGCAGCCTAGGGACAGGGGGCGGCACTGAAGCTTTCTTT

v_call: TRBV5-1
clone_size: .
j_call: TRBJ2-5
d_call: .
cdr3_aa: CASSDGRQPQETQYF
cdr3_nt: TGCGCCAGCAGCGACGGCAGGCAGCCACAAGAGACCCAGTACTTC

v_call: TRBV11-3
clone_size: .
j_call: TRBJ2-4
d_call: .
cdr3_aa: CASSLGHPTGGQNIQYF
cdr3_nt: TGTGCCAGCAGCTTAGGACACCCTACAGGAGGGCAAAACATTCAGTACTTC

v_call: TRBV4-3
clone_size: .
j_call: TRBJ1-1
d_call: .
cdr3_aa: CASSQDSILGREAFF
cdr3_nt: TGCGCCAGCAGCCAAGATAGTATTTTGGGCAGGGAAGCTTTCTTT

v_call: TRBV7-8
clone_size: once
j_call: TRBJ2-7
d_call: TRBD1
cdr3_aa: CASSLAGTGFYEQYF
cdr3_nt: TGTGCCAGCAGCTTAGCCGGGACAGGGTTCTACGAGCAGTACTTC

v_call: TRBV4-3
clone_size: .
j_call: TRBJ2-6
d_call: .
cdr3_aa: CASSPAEGPMANVLTF
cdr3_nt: TGCGCCAGCAGCCCAGCGGAGGGGCCGATGGCCAACGTCCTGACTTTC

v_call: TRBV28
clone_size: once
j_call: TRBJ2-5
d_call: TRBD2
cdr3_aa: CASSSLDPLAGGASREETQYF
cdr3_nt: TGTGCCAGCAGTTCTCTAGACCCACTAGCGGGTGGGGCATCTAGAGAGGAGACCCAGTACTTC

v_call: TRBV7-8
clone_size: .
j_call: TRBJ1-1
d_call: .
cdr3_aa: CASSSPGRQGRNTEAFF
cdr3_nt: TGTGCCAGCAGCTCCCCCGGGAGGCAGGGAAGAAACACTGAAGCTTTCTTT

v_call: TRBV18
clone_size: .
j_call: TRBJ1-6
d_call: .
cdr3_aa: CASSPPGVDSPLHF
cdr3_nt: TGTGCCAGCTCACCGCCTGGAGTGGATTCACCCCTCCACTTT

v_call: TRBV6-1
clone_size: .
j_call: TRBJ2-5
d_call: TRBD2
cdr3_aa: CASDSGRAGEETQYF
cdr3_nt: TGTGCCAGTGATAGCGGGAGGGCCGGGGAAGAGACCCAGTACTTC

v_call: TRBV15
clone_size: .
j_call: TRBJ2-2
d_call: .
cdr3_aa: CATSRAGTVPTNTGELFF
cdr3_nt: TGTGCCACCAGCAGAGCCGGGACCGTCCCGACGAACACCGGGGAGCTGTTTTTT

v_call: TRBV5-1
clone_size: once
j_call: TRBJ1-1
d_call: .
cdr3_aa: CASSTRSGGDTEAFF
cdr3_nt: TGCGCCAGCAGCACCCGGTCTGGGGGCGACACTGAAGCTTTCTTT

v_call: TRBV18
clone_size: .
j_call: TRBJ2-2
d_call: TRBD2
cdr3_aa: CASSPRTSGNTGELFF
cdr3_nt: TGTGCCAGCTCACCAAGGACTAGCGGAAACACCGGGGAGCTGTTTTTT

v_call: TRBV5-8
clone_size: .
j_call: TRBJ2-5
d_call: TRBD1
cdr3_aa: CASRWWDRGQETQYF
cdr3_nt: TGTGCCAGCAGGTGGTGGGACAGGGGGCAGGAGACCCAGTACTTC

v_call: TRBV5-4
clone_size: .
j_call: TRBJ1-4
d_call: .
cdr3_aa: CASSLGRGELFF
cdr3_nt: TGTGCCAGCAGCTTGGGAAGAGGGGAACTGTTTTTT

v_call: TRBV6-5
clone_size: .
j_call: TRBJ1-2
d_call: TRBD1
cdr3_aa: CASSPGTENYGYTF
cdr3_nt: TGTGCCAGCAGTCCCGGGACAGAGAACTATGGCTACACCTTC

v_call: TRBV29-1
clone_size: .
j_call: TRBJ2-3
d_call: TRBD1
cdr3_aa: CSVLTGGDTQYF
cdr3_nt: TGCAGCGTGTTGACAGGGGGGGATACGCAGTATTTT

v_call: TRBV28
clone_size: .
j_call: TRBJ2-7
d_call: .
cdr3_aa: CASNRAGGPNSYEQYF
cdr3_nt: TGTGCCAGCAATCGAGCAGGGGGGCCAAATTCCTACGAGCAGTACTTC

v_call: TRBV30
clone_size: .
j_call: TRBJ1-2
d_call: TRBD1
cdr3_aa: CAWSVAGGYIYGYTF
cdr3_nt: TGTGCCTGGAGTGTTGCAGGGGGCTACATCTATGGCTACACCTTC

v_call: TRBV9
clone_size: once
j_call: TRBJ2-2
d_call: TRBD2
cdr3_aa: CASSVEAGQYTGELFF
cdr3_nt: TGTGCCAGCAGCGTAGAAGCGGGGCAATACACCGGGGAGCTGTTTTTT

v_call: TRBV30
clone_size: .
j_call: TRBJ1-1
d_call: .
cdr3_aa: CAWSVWGTEAFF
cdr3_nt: TGTGCCTGGAGTGTATGGGGCACTGAAGCTTTCTTT

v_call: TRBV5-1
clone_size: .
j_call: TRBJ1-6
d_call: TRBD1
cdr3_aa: CASSFTPTGNNSPLHF
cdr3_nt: TGCGCCAGCAGCTTCACCCCGACAGGGAATAATTCACCCCTCCACTTT